The present TCR beta chain was sequenced within a study of blood T cell repertoires in COVID-19. Sequencing used immunoSEQ multiplex PCR; TCRdb keeps in-frame clones, though not all of them. The repertoire holds approximately 100,000 clones, approximately 80% seen once, with less than 11% in the top ten. The V gene's germline CDR1 is SGDLS and CDR2 YYNGEE. The CDR3 has 14 residues. The V end was cut by 2 bases, the J end by 3 bases, with 6 bases between. This clone was picked up a small number of times. Sequencing input: peripheral blood. The chain joins TRBV9 to TRBJ2-6, with D tentatively TRBD2 (5 bases). The receptor's source is a human donor in a cohort sampled during active COVID-19. CDR3 coding DNA: TGTGCCAGCAGCGTTGAGGGTGGGGCCAACGTCCTGACTTTC. This gives the protein CASSVEGGANVLTF.